These 31 T cell receptor beta chains originate from one sample sequenced in a study of blood T cell repertoires in COVID-19. Some clones are missing from TCRdb's copy, which holds only in-frame ones; the method was immunoSEQ multiplex PCR. The data contain about 150,000 clones, roughly 90% of them seen just once; the ten biggest clones take up 2% to 2.5%. Sample: peripheral blood. The receptors come from a human donor in a cohort sampled during active COVID-19.

The CDR3 DNA reads as TGTGCCAGCAGCTGGGCCCCGGACAGCCTACAGGGCTACACCTTC. It specifies CASSWAPDSLQGYTF. J is TRBJ1-2 and V is TRBV7-9, with D possibly TRBD1 on 6 matching bases. V shed 4 bases and J shed 8 bases, with 20 bases lying between them. Germline CDR1 reads SEHNR; CDR2 reads FQNEAQ (reference sequence). CDR3 length: 15 amino acids.

CDR3 residues: CASSFRQGSTDTQYF. DNA of the CDR3: TGTGCCAGCAGTTTCCGGCAGGGAAGCACAGATACGCAGTATTTT. This chain joins TRBV28 and TRBJ2-3, with TRBD1 as a possible D gene (5 bases). In germline, CDR1 is MDHEN, CDR2 SYDVKM. The CDR3 is 15 amino acids. The germline V and J ends were trimmed by 3 bases and 0 bases, with 10 bases remaining between them.

The chain joins TRBV15 to TRBJ2-2, with D perhaps TRBD1 (6 bases). This CDR3 comprises 15 residues. V gave up 0 bases and J gave up 8 bases, with 13 bases separating them. CDR1 is LNHNV, CDR2 YYDKDF, per germline (reference sequence). The CDR3 DNA reads as TGTGCCACCAGCAGAGAGAGGCAGGGGTGGGGGGAGCTGTTTTTT. This translates into CATSRERQGWGELFF.

The rearrangement uses TRBV14 and TRBJ2-1; 9 nucleotides match TRBD1. CDR3 size: 14 residues. Germline-derived CDR1 and CDR2 are SGHDN and FVKESK. V lost 4 bases to trimming and J lost 8 bases; unmatched junction nucleotides: 6. The CDR3 is CASSRRQGGDEQFF. In DNA, the CDR3 is TGTGCCAGCAGCCGTAGACAGGGGGGCGATGAGCAGTTCTTC.

The V and J genes are TRBV18 and TRBJ2-3, with 8 nucleotides matching TRBD2. The CDR3 sequence is 19 residues long. J lost 0 bases, V lost 1 base, and 12 bases had no gene match. Germline V gene lookup returns CDR1 KGHSH and CDR2 LQKENI. The CDR3 spells CASSPRRQRGILSTDTQYF. The CDR3 coding sequence is TGTGCCAGCTCACCACGACGGCAGCGGGGGATACTTAGCACAGATACGCAGTATTTT. Filled out from reference TRBV18 and TRBJ2-3, the complete variable domain reads NAGVMQNPRHLVRRRGQEARLRCSPMKGHSHVYWYRQLPEEGLKFMVYLQKENIIDESGMPKERFSAEFPKEGPSILRIQQVVRGDSAAYFCASSPRRQRGILSTDTQYFGPGTRLTVL.

This clone has only one observation. V usage is TRBV6-5 and J usage is TRBJ2-7, with 7 bases identical to TRBD2. V dropped 0 bases and J dropped 3; count of bases not matched to a gene: 8. Germline V gives CDR1 MNHEY, CDR2 SVGAGI. The CDR3 covers 16 residues. The CDR3 protein is CASSYSIGERDYEQYF. CDR3 DNA sequence: TGTGCCAGCAGTTACTCGATCGGGGAGCGGGACTACGAGCAGTACTTC.

In this sample, this clone turned up a few times. The CDR3 sequence: CASSRGRGLYEQYF. The CDR3 coding sequence is TGTGCCAGTAGCCGCGGCAGGGGGCTCTACGAGCAGTACTTC. The chain couples TRBV19 to TRBJ2-7; 8 bases fit TRBD1. J gave up 3 bases and V 6 bases, and 7 bases lay outside the gene matches. From germline, CDR1 is LNHDA and CDR2 SQIVND (reference sequence). The CDR3 is 14 residues long. The complete variable domain, with remaining parts taken from reference TRBV19 and TRBJ2-7, reads DGGITQSPKYLFRKEGQNVTLSCEQNLNHDAMYWYRQDPGQGLRLIYYSQIVNDFQKGDIAEGYSVSREKKESFPLTVTSAQKNPTAFYLCASSRGRGLYEQYFGPGTRLTVT.

This clone has more than one count but fewer than ten. The chain uses TRBV9 and TRBJ2-7; 8 bases are shared with TRBD1. CDR3 size: 15 residues. The ends lost 0 bases at V and 2 bases at J; junction bases unmatched: 4. Germline values: CDR1 SGDLS, CDR2 YYNGEE. Here the CDR3 reads CASSVGQGAPYEQYF. As DNA, the CDR3 is TGTGCCAGCAGCGTAGGGCAGGGGGCACCCTACGAGCAGTACTTC.

The chain has TRBV5-1 and TRBJ1-1, with 7 bases aligning to TRBD1. CDR1 SGHRS and CDR2 YFSETQ come from the germline V gene. The CDR3 covers 16 residues. The junction had 5 bases not matched to a gene; V was cut back by 0 bases and J by 0 bases. CDR3 sequence reads: CASSLDFGTVNTEAFF. DNA of the CDR3: TGCGCCAGCAGCTTGGATTTCGGGACAGTGAACACTGAAGCTTTCTTT.

V usage is TRBV19 and J usage is TRBJ2-2, with D tentatively TRBD2 (6 bases). This CDR3 is built from 14 residues. Trimming removed 7 bases at V and 0 bases at J, with 9 bases between. Germline CDR1 LNHDA, CDR2 SQIVND (reference sequence). CDR3 region: CASTRGPNTGELFF. As DNA, the CDR3 is TGTGCCAGTACGCGGGGCCCGAACACCGGGGAGCTGTTTTTT.

J is TRBJ1-3 and V is TRBV28, with a tentative D call TRBD1 (6 bases). Trimming took 5 bases from V and 0 from J, leaving 17 bases between them. From germline, CDR1 is MDHEN and CDR2 SYDVKM. The CDR3 sequence is 17 residues long. The CDR3 DNA sequence: TGTGCCAGCAGTGCACTAAAGCGGGACAACTCTGGAAACACCATATATTTT. Amino acids: CASSALKRDNSGNTIYF.

J is TRBJ2-7 and V is TRBV7-9, with 8 bases aligning to TRBD2. V gave up 5 bases and J gave up 2 bases; unmatched junction bases: 11. Germline V gives CDR1 SEHNR, CDR2 FQNEAQ (reference sequence). The CDR3 has 16 amino acids. The CDR3 loop reads CASSPRSGRRAYEQYF. The DNA of the CDR3 is TGTGCCAGCAGCCCCCGAAGCGGGAGAAGGGCCTACGAGCAGTACTTC.

V gene TRBV27 combines with J gene TRBJ1-2, with D unresolved. The V gene lost 2 bases and the J gene lost 2 bases, with 15 bases spanning the gap. Germline V lookup: CDR1 MNHEY, CDR2 SMNVEV (reference sequence). The CDR3 has 16 amino acids. This CDR3 reads CASSLRANAANYGYTF. DNA of the CDR3: TGTGCCAGCAGTTTACGTGCCAATGCCGCGAACTATGGCTACACCTTC.

The V call is TRBV28, the J call TRBJ1-1; D unclear. The CDR3 is made up of 14 amino acids. The germline gives CDR1 MDHEN, CDR2 SYDVKM. V was shortened by 5 bases and J by 0 bases, with 10 bases between the two germline ends. The CDR3 sequence is CASSEAPMNTEAFF. The CDR3 bases are TGTGCCAGCAGTGAGGCACCAATGAACACTGAAGCTTTCTTT.

V gene TRBV5-5 combines with J gene TRBJ1-3; D is unresolved. This CDR3 is 14 amino acids long. Trimming removed 4 bases from V and 0 bases from J, with 8 bases in between. From germline, CDR1 is SGHKS and CDR2 YYEKEE (reference sequence). In DNA form, the CDR3 reads TGTGCCAGCAGCACATACGACTCTGGAAACACCATATATTTT. Translated: CASSTYDSGNTIYF.

The chain carries TRBV5-1 and TRBJ2-2; 8 nucleotides agree with TRBD2. V dropped 4 bases and J dropped 5; count of bases not matched to a gene: 10. The CDR3 runs to 16 residues. Germline V gives CDR1 SGHRS, CDR2 YFSETQ. The CDR3 DNA sequence: TGCGCCAGCAGCAAACAGCGGGAGAGCAGGACCGGGGAGCTGTTTTTT. Residues: CASSKQRESRTGELFF.

The rearrangement links TRBV12-3 or TRBV12-4 to TRBJ1-2; D not certain. The CDR3 runs to 13 residues. The V and J ends lost 1 base and 2 bases respectively, with 5 bases between them. The CDR3 spells CASSLVSNYGYTF. Here the CDR3 DNA reads TGTGCCAGCAGTTTAGTATCGAACTATGGCTACACCTTC.

The chain is built from TRBV3-1 (or the pseudogene TRBV3-2) and TRBJ2-7; the match to TRBD1 covers 9 bases. Per germline, CDR1 LGHDT and CDR2 YNNKEL (reference sequence). V dropped 3 bases and J dropped 0; count of bases not matched to a gene: 15. This CDR3 contains 19 residues. The CDR3 DNA sequence: TGTGCCAGCAGCCAGGCCGGGACAGGGCGCATAGGGTTCTCCTACGAGCAGTACTTC. This sequence encodes CASSQAGTGRIGFSYEQYF.

The sample holds a few counts of this clone. A read error may produce the germline difference seen at one junction end. The chain employs TRBV28 and TRBJ1-5; possibly TRBD1 for D (5 bases). The CDR3 totals 14 residues. The germline CDR1 and CDR2 sequences are MDHEN and SYDVKM. The CDR3 loop reads CASSFLKGAQAQHF. The CDR3 coding sequence is TGTGCCAGCAGTTTTCTGAAAGGGGCTCAGGCCCAGCATTTT. The whole variable domain, remainder taken from reference TRBV28 and TRBJ1-5, is DVKVTQSSRYLVKRTGEKVFLECVQDMDHENMFWYRQDPGLGLRLIYFSYDVKMKEKGDIPEGYSVSREKKERFSLILESASTNQTSMYLCASSFLKGAQAQHFGDGTRLSIL.

The gene calls are TRBV11-2 and TRBJ2-1; 12 nucleotides match TRBD2. The germline CDR1 and CDR2 sequences are SGHAT and FQNNGV. After removal of 4 bases from V and 10 bases from J, the junction contained 11 bases not matched to a gene. This CDR3 is built from 16 residues. The CDR3 sequence: CASSSNPGLAGIEQFF. CDR3 nucleotide sequence: TGTGCCAGCAGCTCAAATCCGGGACTAGCGGGTATCGAGCAGTTCTTC. Using reference TRBV11-2 and TRBJ2-1 for the parts outside the CDR3, the full variable domain is EAGVAQSPRYKIIEKRQSVAFWCNPISGHATLYWYQQILGQGPKLLIQFQNNGVVDDSQLPKDRFSAERLKGVDSTLKIQPAKLEDSAVYLCASSSNPGLAGIEQFFGPGTRLTVL.

CDR3: CASSLSFGTSGYSYEQYF. The DNA for the CDR3 is TGTGCCAGCAGTTTAAGTTTTGGGACTAGCGGATACTCCTACGAGCAGTACTTC. The chain joins TRBV27 to TRBJ2-7; 11 nucleotides agree with TRBD2. V lost 2 bases, J lost 0 bases, and 9 bases stayed unmatched. CDR1 is MNHEY and CDR2 is SMNVEV in the germline V gene (reference sequence). The CDR3 length is 18 residues.

This chain joins TRBV25-1 and TRBJ2-1, with TRBD1 matching 8 bases. The CDR3 covers 16 residues. After removal of 7 bases from V and 2 bases from J, the junction contained 10 bases not matched to a gene. Germline assignment: CDR1 MGHDK and CDR2 SYGVNS. CDR3 nucleotide sequence: TGTGCCAGCAAGGGGCCCAGGGGGCCCACCTACAATGAGCAGTTCTTC. It translates to CASKGPRGPTYNEQFF.

This chain joins TRBV6-6 and TRBJ2-7, with D perhaps TRBD1 (6 bases). V dropped 7 bases and J dropped 2 bases, with 12 bases sitting between them. The CDR3 runs to 13 residues. The germline V gene encodes CDR1 MNHNY and CDR2 SVGAGI (reference sequence). The CDR3 region is CASTRDIAYEQYF. CDR3 nucleotide sequence: TGTGCCAGCACCCGGGACATCGCCTACGAGCAGTACTTC.

The chain joins TRBV6-1 to TRBJ2-3; D is perhaps TRBD2 (6 bases). In germline, CDR1 is MNHNS, CDR2 SASEGT. The CDR3 runs to 16 residues. V shed 4 bases and J shed 1 base, with 15 bases lying between them. The CDR3 nucleotides read TGTGCCAGCAGTGCATATCCGGGACTTCGCACAGATACGCAGTATTTT. It encodes CASSAYPGLRTDTQYF.

The chain combines TRBV9 with TRBJ2-1, with D possibly being TRBD2 (5 bases). There are 16 residues in the CDR3. Between the trimmed V and J ends, which lost 3 bases and 7 bases, there was a span of 20 bases. Germline V CDR1 and CDR2: SGDLS, YYNGEE. The CDR3 region is CASSGPTLKAVNEQFF. The DNA for the CDR3 is TGTGCCAGCAGCGGGCCGACCCTTAAAGCGGTAAATGAGCAGTTCTTC.

With regard to this clone: The same CDR3 also results from other DNA sequences found in this sample. V usage is TRBV7-9 and J usage is TRBJ1-5; D gene uncertain. Germline V gene data show CDR1 as SEHNR and CDR2 as FQNEAQ (reference sequence). CDR3 length: 15 amino acids. V was clipped by 3 bases and J by 0 bases, with 9 bases between them. The CDR3, as DNA: TGTGCCAGCAGCTTGGGAGGGTATAGCAATCAGCCCCAGCATTTT. Translating it yields CASSLGGYSNQPQHF.

The gene calls are TRBV28 and TRBJ1-1, with D possibly being TRBD1 (5 bases). The CDR3 is 15 amino acids. In germline, CDR1 is MDHEN, CDR2 SYDVKM. V was shortened by 5 bases and J by 3 bases, with 16 bases between the two germline ends. For the CDR3, the DNA is TGTGCCAGCAGTCCTACAGGACAAGATTACACTGAAGCTTTCTTT. Its protein is CASSPTGQDYTEAFF.

This chain links TRBV6-5 with TRBJ2-5; 7 nucleotides match TRBD1. Germline-derived CDR1 and CDR2 are MNHEY and SVGAGI. The CDR3 is made up of 15 amino acids. Trimming cost V 6 bases and J 5 bases; bases outside gene matches: 12. Here the CDR3 reads CASRLLRTGRETQYF. The CDR3 DNA is TGTGCCAGCAGGTTGTTAAGGACAGGTCGGGAGACCCAGTACTTC.

This chain connects TRBV18 to TRBJ1-1; possible D gene TRBD1, 5 bases. In germline, CDR1 is KGHSH, CDR2 LQKENI. V shed 3 bases and J shed 2 bases, with 16 bases lying between them. This CDR3 region has 16 residues. CDR3 DNA sequence: TGTGCCAGCTCACCCCGGGGGAGCAGGGACAACACTGAAGCTTTCTTT. This encodes CASSPRGSRDNTEAFF.

The chain joins TRBV28 to TRBJ2-3, with D perhaps TRBD1 (5 bases). CDR1 MDHEN and CDR2 SYDVKM come from the germline V gene. This CDR3 is 15 amino acids long. V was clipped by 3 bases and J by 3 bases, with 13 bases between them. The CDR3 coding sequence is TGTGCCAGCAGTTTCACAGGTAGAAGGACAGATACGCAGTATTTT. Its translation is CASSFTGRRTDTQYF.

This clone was detected only a few times. The rearrangement links TRBV4-2 to TRBJ2-7, with TRBD2 matching 8 bases. V shed 0 bases, J shed 3 bases, and the junction held 4 bases outside the gene matches. Germline CDR1 reads LGHNA; CDR2 reads YNFKEQ. The CDR3 is 15 residues long. The CDR3 DNA is TGTGCCAGCAGCCAAGATCCGGGGGGGCTCTACGAGCAGTACTTC. Amino acid sequence: CASSQDPGGLYEQYF.